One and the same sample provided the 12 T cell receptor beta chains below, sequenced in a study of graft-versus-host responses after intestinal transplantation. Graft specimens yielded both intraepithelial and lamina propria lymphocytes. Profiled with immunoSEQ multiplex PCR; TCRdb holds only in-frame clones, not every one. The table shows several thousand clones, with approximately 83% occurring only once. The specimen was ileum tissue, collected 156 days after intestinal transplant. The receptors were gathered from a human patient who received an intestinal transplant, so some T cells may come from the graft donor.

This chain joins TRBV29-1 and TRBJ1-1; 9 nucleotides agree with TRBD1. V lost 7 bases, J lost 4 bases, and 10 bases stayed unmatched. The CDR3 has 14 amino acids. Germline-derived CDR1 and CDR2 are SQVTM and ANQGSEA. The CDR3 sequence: CSAPKQGAGTEAFF. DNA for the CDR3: TGCAGCGCTCCAAAACAGGGGGCCGGCACTGAAGCTTTCTTT.

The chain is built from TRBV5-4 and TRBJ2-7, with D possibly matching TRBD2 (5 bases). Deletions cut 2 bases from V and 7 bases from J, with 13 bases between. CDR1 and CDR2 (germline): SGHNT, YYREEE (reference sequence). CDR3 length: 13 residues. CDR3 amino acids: CASSFKGVREQYF. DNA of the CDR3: TGTGCCAGCAGCTTTAAGGGAGTGAGAGAGCAGTACTTC.

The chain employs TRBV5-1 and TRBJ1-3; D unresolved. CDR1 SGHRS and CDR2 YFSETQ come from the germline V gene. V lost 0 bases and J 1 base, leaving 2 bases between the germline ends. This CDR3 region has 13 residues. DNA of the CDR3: TGCGCCAGCAGCTTGGGATCTGGAAACACCATATATTTT. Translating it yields CASSLGSGNTIYF.

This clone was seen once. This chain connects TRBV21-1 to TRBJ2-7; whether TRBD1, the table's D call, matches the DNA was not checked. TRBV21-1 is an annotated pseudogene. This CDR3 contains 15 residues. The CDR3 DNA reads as TGTGCCAGCAGCCGACGGGACAGGGGAACGTACGAGCAGTACTTC. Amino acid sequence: CASSRRDRGTYEQYF.

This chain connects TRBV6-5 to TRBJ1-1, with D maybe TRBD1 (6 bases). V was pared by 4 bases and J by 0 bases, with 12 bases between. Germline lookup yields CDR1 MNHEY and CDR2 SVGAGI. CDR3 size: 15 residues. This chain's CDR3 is CASSSVRGVNTEAFF. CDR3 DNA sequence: TGTGCCAGCAGTTCGGTCAGGGGTGTGAACACTGAAGCTTTCTTT.

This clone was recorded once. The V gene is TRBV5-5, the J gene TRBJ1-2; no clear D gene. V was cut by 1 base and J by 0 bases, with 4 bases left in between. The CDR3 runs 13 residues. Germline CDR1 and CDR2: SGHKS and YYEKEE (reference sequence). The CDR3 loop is CASSLTANYGYTF. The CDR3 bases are TGTGCCAGCAGCTTGACAGCTAACTATGGCTACACCTTC.

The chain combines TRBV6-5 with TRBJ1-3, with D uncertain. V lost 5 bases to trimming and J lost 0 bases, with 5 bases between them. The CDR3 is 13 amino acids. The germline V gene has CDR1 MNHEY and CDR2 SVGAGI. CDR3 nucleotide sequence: TGTGCCAGCAGTCCCAACTCTGGAAACACCATATATTTT. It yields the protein CASSPNSGNTIYF.

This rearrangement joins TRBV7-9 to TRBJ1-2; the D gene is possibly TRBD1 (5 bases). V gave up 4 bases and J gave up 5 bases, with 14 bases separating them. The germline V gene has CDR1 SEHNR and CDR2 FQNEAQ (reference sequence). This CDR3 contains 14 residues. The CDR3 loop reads CASSSDSDSYGYTF. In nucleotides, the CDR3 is TGTGCCAGCAGCTCAGACTCTGACAGTTATGGCTACACCTTC.

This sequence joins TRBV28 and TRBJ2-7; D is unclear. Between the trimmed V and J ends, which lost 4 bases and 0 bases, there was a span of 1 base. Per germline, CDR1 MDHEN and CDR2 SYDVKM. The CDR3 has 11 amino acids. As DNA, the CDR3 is TGTGCCAGCAGTTCCTCCTACGAGCAGTACTTC. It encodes CASSSSYEQYF. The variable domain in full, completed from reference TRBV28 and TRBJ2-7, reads DVKVTQSSRYLVKRTGEKVFLECVQDMDHENMFWYRQDPGLGLRLIYFSYDVKMKEKGDIPEGYSVSREKKERFSLILESASTNQTSMYLCASSSSYEQYFGPGTRLTVT.

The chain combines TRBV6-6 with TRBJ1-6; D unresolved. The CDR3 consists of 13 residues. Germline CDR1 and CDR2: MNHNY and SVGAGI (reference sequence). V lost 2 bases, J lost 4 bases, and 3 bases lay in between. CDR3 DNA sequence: TGTGCCAGCAGTTACCAGTATAATTCACCCCTCCACTTT. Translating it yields CASSYQYNSPLHF.

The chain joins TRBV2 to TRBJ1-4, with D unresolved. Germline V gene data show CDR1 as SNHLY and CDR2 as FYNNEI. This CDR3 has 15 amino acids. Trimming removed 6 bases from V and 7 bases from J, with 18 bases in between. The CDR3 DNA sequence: TGTGCCAGCAGCGTACGAGGGCGAGGAGGTGAAAAACTGTTTTTT. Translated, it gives CASSVRGRGGEKLFF.

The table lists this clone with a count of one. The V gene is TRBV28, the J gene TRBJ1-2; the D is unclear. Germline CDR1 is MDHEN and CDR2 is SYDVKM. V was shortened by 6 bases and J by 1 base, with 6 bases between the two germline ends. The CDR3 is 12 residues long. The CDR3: CASRNINYGYTF. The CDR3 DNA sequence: TGTGCCAGCAGGAACATTAACTATGGCTACACCTTC.